A selection of T cell receptor beta chains follows, all from one sample in a study of Ad26.COV2.S vaccination and SARS-CoV-2 variants. The table came from immunoSEQ multiplex PCR; TCRdb's copy has only in-frame clones and leaves some out. The sample contains a few hundred thousand clones, around 87% of which appear only once. Sample: peripheral blood, taken in a trial of Ad26.COV2.S vaccine versus placebo. These receptors all stem from a person aged 18-60 years who received the Ad26.COV2.S COVID-19 vaccine or a placebo. Each CDR3 is given with its conserved first and last residue. D genes are given only for firm matches.

CDR3 DNA	CDR3 protein	V gene	J gene	D gene
TGTGCCAGCACCAGGTTACGCTATAATTCACCCCTCCACTTT	CASTRLRYNSPLHF	TRBV27	TRBJ1-6	.
TGTGCCAGCAGCCGGGAGATTCTGGGCGAGCAGTACTTC	CASSREILGEQYF	TRBV11-2	TRBJ2-7	.
TGTGCCAGCAGTTCGATGTTCGAAGCTTTCTTT	CASSSMFEAFF	TRBV6-2/TRBV6-3	TRBJ1-1	.
TGTGCCAGCAGTTTATTGGGGCCGAACACCGGGGAGCTGTTTTTT	CASSLLGPNTGELFF	TRBV27	TRBJ2-2	.
TGTGCCACCAGTGATTTTGGGGGGAGCTACACCTTC	CATSDFGGSYTF	TRBV24-1	TRBJ1-2	.
TGTGCCAGCACCCGAGAGATTCGCGGGGAGCTGTTTTTT	CASTREIRGELFF	TRBV27	TRBJ2-2	.
TGTGCCAGCCTTACCCCGGGGGGCACCGGGGAGCTGTTTTTT	CASLTPGGTGELFF	TRBV6-5	TRBJ2-2	TRBD2
TGTGCCAGCAGTCCCCAGGGGAGTCAGCCCCAGCATTTT	CASSPQGSQPQHF	TRBV27	TRBJ1-5	.
TGCGCCAGCAGTGCTCGGACTACCGAGCAGTTCTTC	CASSARTTEQFF	TRBV10-1	TRBJ2-1	.
TGTGCCAGCAGGGACTTAAGGACGGAGGATGGCTACACCTTC	CASRDLRTEDGYTF	TRBV2	TRBJ1-2	.